The T cell receptor beta chain described here comes from a study of PD-1 blockade in classical Hodgkin lymphoma. The germline V gene has CDR1 GTSNPN and CDR2 SVGIG (reference sequence). The CDR3 is made up of 14 amino acids. V was cut by 5 bases and J by 0 bases, with 11 bases left in between. Exposure to brentuximab vedotin varied, and each patient had relapsed following autologous stem cell transplantation. Best outcomes ranged across complete response, partial response and progressive disease. Here immunoSEQ multiplex PCR was the method, and the copy in TCRdb shows in-frame clones only, minus some. This table holds more than 50,000 clones, more than 80% found once.

The sample here was peripheral blood mononuclear cells (PBMCs), taken at baseline. The chain combines TRBV30 with TRBJ1-3; possibly TRBD1 for D (6 bases). The TCR comes from a human donor with classical Hodgkin lymphoma. This CDR3 is CAWGRGHSGNTIYF. Here the CDR3 DNA reads TGTGCCTGGGGGCGGGGGCACTCTGGAAACACCATATATTTT.